This T cell receptor beta chain was retrieved from a study of shared clonotypes between healthy human individuals. V shed 0 bases and J shed 5 bases, with 12 bases lying between them. Per germline, CDR1 LGHNT and CDR2 FRNRAP. The CDR3 sequence is 15 residues long. General study findings and limits: Rarefaction showed sorted-subset sequencing was incomplete despite large depth.

In the case of this clone: The antigen is undetermined.

Terminally differentiated effector memory CD45RA+ cells were left out of the naive CD8 fraction, which was CD45RO-negative and positively selected for CCR7. Generated by immunoSEQ multiplex PCR, the TCRdb table keeps only in-frame clones and is missing some. The sample contains roughly 2.1 million clones, roughly 91% of which appear only once. The TCR was taken from a young man in good health. Some clones in this sample may be carry-over from other donors' samples. This rearrangement joins TRBV12-5 to TRBJ2-3; maybe TRBD1 (5 bases). Sequenced: naive CD8+ T cells from PBMCs. The CDR3, as DNA: TGTGCTAGTGGTTTGGTACTGGGGCATGTAGATACGCAGTATTTT. Translating gives CASGLVLGHVDTQYF.